The clone carrying this TCR beta chain has a handful of counts. Its antigen is still unknown. This CDR3 is 15 amino acids long. Looked up from germline, CDR1 is SGHTA and CDR2 is FQGNSA. V lost 1 base, J lost 5 bases, and 12 bases lay in between. The sample belongs to a study of T cell repertoires in cytomegalovirus infection. About the research overall: Evidence of both CMV infection and a matching HLA type came from public TCR beta signatures. General study findings and limits: HLA-C-restricted CMV-specific TCR beta clonotypes were dominant in the ex vivo response. Summed frequency of shared TCR beta families picked out CMV carriers who also had the relevant HLA.

TCRdb re-called the reads with MiXCR, one entry per CDR3 protein. The sample contains about 360,000 distinct CDR3 sequences, roughly 18% of which appear only once. The sequence came from a human donor in good health (CMV status not recorded). Some clones in this sample may be carry-over from other donors' samples. The specimen was PBMCs. J is TRBJ2-4 and V is TRBV7-2, with D possibly TRBD2 on 6 matching bases. CDR3 nucleotides: TGTGCCAGCAGCTTAGTTACTAGCCAGGAAAACATTCAGTACTTC. Encoded protein: CASSLVTSQENIQYF.